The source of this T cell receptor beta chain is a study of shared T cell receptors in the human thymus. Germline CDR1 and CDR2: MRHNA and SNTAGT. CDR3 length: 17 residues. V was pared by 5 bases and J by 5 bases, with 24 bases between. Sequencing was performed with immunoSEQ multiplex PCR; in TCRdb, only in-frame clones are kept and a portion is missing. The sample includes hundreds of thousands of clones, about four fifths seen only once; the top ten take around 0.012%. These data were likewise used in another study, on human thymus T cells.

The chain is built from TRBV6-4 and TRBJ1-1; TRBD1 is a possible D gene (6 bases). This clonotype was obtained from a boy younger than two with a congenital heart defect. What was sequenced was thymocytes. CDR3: CASSHPGTSPGKTEAFF. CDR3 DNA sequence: TGTGCCAGCAGTCACCCGGGGACATCCCCCGGGAAAACTGAAGCTTTCTTT.